There are a few counts of the clone carrying this TCR beta chain. The data derive from a study of blood T cell repertoires in COVID-19. The overall study: The cDNA or gDNA used as material had been derived from T cells, B-cell-depleted T cells, or PBMCs.

Authors' processing steps: From reference gene primer amplification, estimates of nucleated cell counts were derived. Sequenced by immunoSEQ multiplex PCR; TCRdb stores in-frame clones only, minus some. V, J and clone size are those of that table, while D and trimming were read from the DNA. Of about 250,000 clones in the sample, 83% were seen once. The study recruited people aged roughly 18 to 95 years across about 25 US areas. Participants had their cohort set by participant-reported clinical history. The clonotype originates from a woman aged 40 to 50 who had been exposed to COVID-19. The material sequenced was PBMCs or T cells enriched from blood (not recorded which).

The CDR3 sequence is CASSLAGQGAPHGYTF. The CDR3 bases are TGTGCCAGCAGTTTAGCCGGACAGGGGGCGCCGCATGGCTACACCTTC. The chain joins TRBV28 to TRBJ1-2; TRBD1 matches 11 bases. With V trimmed by 2 bases and J by 6 bases, 8 bases remained unmatched. The length of the CDR3 is 16 residues. The germline CDR1 and CDR2 sequences are MDHEN and SYDVKM.